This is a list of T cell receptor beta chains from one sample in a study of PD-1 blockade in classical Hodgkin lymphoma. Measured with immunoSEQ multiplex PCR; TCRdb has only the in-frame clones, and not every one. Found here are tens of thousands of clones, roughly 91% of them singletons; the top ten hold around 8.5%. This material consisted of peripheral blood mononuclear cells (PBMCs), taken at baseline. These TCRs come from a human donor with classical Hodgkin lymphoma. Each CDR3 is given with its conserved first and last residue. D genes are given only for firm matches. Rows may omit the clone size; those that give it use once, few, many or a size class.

CASSEADLGWGVNSEQYF	TGTGCCAGCAGTGAAGCGGATTTAGGATGGGGCGTTAACTCCGAGCAGTACTTC	.	.	TRBJ2-7	TRBV6-1
CASSPISGPYNEQFF	TGTGCCAGCAGCCCTATAAGTGGGCCCTACAATGAGCAGTTCTTC	.	.	TRBJ2-1	TRBV6-1
CASSLGQGNSYEQYF	TGCGCCAGCAGCTTGGGTCAGGGGAACTCCTACGAGCAGTACTTC	.	.	TRBJ2-7	TRBV5-1
CASSPISGGAEKYEQYF	TGTGCCAGCAGCCCGATTTCAGGGGGCGCTGAAAAGTACGAGCAGTACTTC	TRBD1	.	TRBJ2-7	TRBV7-6
CSARAHREQFF	TGCAGTGCTCGGGCCCATCGGGAGCAGTTCTTC	.	.	TRBJ2-1	TRBV20-1
CASSNRPGLAGVSSYNEQFF	TGTGCCAGCAGCAATCGACCCGGACTAGCGGGCGTGAGCTCCTACAATGAGCAGTTCTTC	TRBD2	.	TRBJ2-1	TRBV7-8
CASSPETKTQYF	TGTGCCAGCTCACCCGAGACGAAGACCCAGTACTTC	.	.	TRBJ2-5	TRBV18
CASSEPPDGELFF	TGTGCCAGCAGTGAACCGCCGGACGGGGAGCTGTTTTTT	.	.	TRBJ2-2	TRBV25-1
CATSAGPANTEAFF	TGTGCCACCAGCGCCGGGCCAGCTAACACTGAAGCTTTCTTT	.	.	TRBJ1-1	TRBV15
CASSYLQGEAFF	TGTGCCAGTAGCTATTTACAAGGCGAAGCTTTCTTT	.	.	TRBJ1-1	TRBV19
CASSLGLAGQETQYF	TGCGCCAGCAGTCTGGGACTAGCGGGTCAAGAGACCCAGTACTTC	TRBD2	.	TRBJ2-5	TRBV5-1
CASSREWQDNEQFF	TGTGCCAGCTCAAGGGAGTGGCAGGACAATGAGCAGTTCTTC	.	.	TRBJ2-1	TRBV18
CASSFRRPHGYTF	TGTGCCAGCAGCTTTCGAAGGCCGCATGGCTACACCTTC	.	.	TRBJ1-2	TRBV5-8
CASSLMASGSAYEQYF	TGTGCCAGCAGCCTAATGGCTAGCGGGAGCGCCTACGAGCAGTACTTC	TRBD2	.	TRBJ2-7	TRBV7-2
CASNKRGGTYNEQFF	TGTGCCAGCAACAAGCGGGGGGGCACCTACAATGAGCAGTTCTTC	TRBD2	.	TRBJ2-1	TRBV19
CSVGRRAGETQYF	TGCAGCGTTGGCAGGAGGGCCGGGGAGACCCAGTACTTC	.	.	TRBJ2-5	TRBV29-1
CASRGVEVGYTF	TGTGCCAGCAGGGGGGTCGAAGTCGGCTACACCTTC	.	.	TRBJ1-2	TRBV27
CARSPCALAGAMAPAEQYF	TGTGCCAGAAGCCCCTGCGCCCTAGCGGGAGCGATGGCCCCTGCCGAGCAGTACTTC	TRBD2	.	TRBJ2-7	TRBV5-3
CASRSRSGKSDTQYF	TGTGCCAGCAGATCTCGGAGCGGGAAGTCAGATACGCAGTATTTT	.	.	TRBJ2-3	TRBV21-1
CASSQERVLVRSRRTDTQYF	TGCGCCAGCAGCCAAGAGAGGGTCCTAGTCCGGTCGCGACGCACAGATACGCAGTATTTT	.	once	TRBJ2-3	TRBV4-1
CASSSGLVPSDEQFF	TGTGCCAGCAGTTCGGGACTAGTACCATCCGATGAGCAGTTCTTC	TRBD2	.	TRBJ2-1	TRBV27
CASSPSTGARSTEAFF	TGTGCCAGCTCACCGTCGACAGGGGCTAGGAGCACTGAAGCTTTCTTT	TRBD1	.	TRBJ1-1	TRBV18
CASSLVGGGGFLFDGELFF	TGCGCCAGCAGCTTGGTCGGCGGCGGGGGGTTTCTTTTTGACGGGGAGCTGTTTTTT	TRBD2	.	TRBJ2-2	TRBV5-1
CASSYPSLQETQYF	TGTGCCAGCAGTTACCCAAGTTTGCAAGAGACCCAGTACTTC	.	.	TRBJ2-5	TRBV6-5
CASTVRGAGYGYTF	TGTGCCAGTACCGTTCGGGGGGCGGGATATGGCTACACCTTC	.	.	TRBJ1-2	TRBV19
CASSMGQGNYGYTF	TGTGCCAGTAGTATGGGACAGGGAAACTATGGCTACACCTTC	TRBD1	.	TRBJ1-2	TRBV19
CASGLVRTGNTEAFF	TGTGCTAGTGGTTTGGTAAGGACGGGAAACACTGAAGCTTTCTTT	.	.	TRBJ1-1	TRBV12-5
CASGLTWGFNQPQHF	TGTGCTAGTGGTTTGACCTGGGGGTTTAATCAGCCCCAGCATTTT	.	.	TRBJ1-5	TRBV12-5
CAWSVSSGANVLTF	TGTGCCTGGAGTGTGTCCTCTGGGGCCAACGTCCTGACTTTC	.	.	TRBJ2-6	TRBV30
CASSLAGFAGNTIYF	TGCGCCAGCAGCTTGGCAGGGTTCGCTGGAAACACCATATATTTT	.	.	TRBJ1-3	TRBV5-1
CASSLAGHGTDTQYF	TGCGCCAGCAGCTTGGCTGGCCACGGCACAGATACGCAGTATTTT	.	.	TRBJ2-3	TRBV5-1
CASSPDVGTEAFF	TGCGCCAGCAGCCCGGATGTGGGCACTGAAGCTTTCTTT	.	.	TRBJ1-1	TRBV5-1
CAWSAGDSTEAFF	TGTGCCTGGAGTGCAGGGGATTCTACTGAAGCTTTCTTT	.	.	TRBJ1-1	TRBV30